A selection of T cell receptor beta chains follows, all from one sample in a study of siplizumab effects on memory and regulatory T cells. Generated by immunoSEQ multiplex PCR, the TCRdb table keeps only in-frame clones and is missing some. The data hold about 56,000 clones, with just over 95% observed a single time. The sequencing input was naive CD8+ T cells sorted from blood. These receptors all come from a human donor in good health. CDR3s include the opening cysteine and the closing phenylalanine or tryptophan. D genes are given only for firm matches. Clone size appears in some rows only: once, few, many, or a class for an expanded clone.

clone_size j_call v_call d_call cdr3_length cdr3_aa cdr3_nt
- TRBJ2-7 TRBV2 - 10 CASSNYEQYF TGTGCCAGCAGCAACTACGAGCAGTACTTC
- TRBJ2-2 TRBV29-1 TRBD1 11 CSVDRVGELFF TGCAGCGTCGACAGGGTCGGGGAGCTGTTTTTT
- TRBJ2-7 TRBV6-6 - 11 CASSYNYEQYF TGTGCCAGCAGTTACAACTACGAGCAGTACTTC
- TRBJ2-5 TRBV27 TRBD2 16 CASSLSASGRQETQYF TGTGCCAGCAGTTTATCGGCTAGCGGGAGGCAAGAGACCCAGTACTTC
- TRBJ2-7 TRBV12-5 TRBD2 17 CASGLGPYGREGYEQYF TGTGCTAGTGGTTTGGGCCCCTACGGGCGGGAGGGATACGAGCAGTACTTC
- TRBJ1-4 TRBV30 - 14 CAWSGTATNEKLFF TGTGCCTGGAGTGGCACAGCAACTAATGAAAAACTGTTTTTT
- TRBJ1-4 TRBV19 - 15 CASSATGRLNEKLFF TGTGCCAGTAGTGCTACAGGGCGCCTTAATGAAAAACTGTTTTTT
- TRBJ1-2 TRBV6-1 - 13 CASSPGQGVGYTF TGTGCCAGCAGCCCGGGACAAGGTGTTGGCTACACCTTC
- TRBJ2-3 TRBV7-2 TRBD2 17 CASSLVPSGTSTDTQYF TGTGCCAGCAGCTTAGTGCCTAGCGGAACTAGCACAGATACGCAGTATTTT
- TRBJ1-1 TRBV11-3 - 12 CASSSGYSGAFF TGTGCCAGCAGCTCGGGGTACTCAGGAGCTTTCTTT
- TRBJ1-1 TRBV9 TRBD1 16 CASSTRQGELNTEAFF TGTGCCAGCAGCACGCGACAGGGGGAGTTAAACACTGAAGCTTTCTTT
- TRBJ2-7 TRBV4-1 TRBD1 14 CASSQVDRDYEQYF TGCGCCAGCAGCCAAGTTGACAGGGACTACGAGCAGTACTTC
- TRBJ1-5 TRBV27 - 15 CASSFTGNSNQPQHF TGTGCCAGCAGTTTCACAGGGAATAGCAATCAGCCCCAGCATTTT
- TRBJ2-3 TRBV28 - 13 CASSLQGQDTQYF TGTGCCAGCAGTTTACAGGGGCAGGATACGCAGTATTTT
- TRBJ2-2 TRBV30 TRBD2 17 CAWTHLTSGTNTGELFF TGTGCCTGGACCCACCTGACTAGCGGTACGAACACCGGGGAGCTGTTTTTT
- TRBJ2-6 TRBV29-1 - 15 CSVTTDSNSPSVLTF TGCAGCGTTACCACGGACAGTAACTCTCCTTCCGTCCTGACTTTC
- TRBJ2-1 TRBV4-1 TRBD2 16 CASSPWGTSGHNEQFF TGCGCCAGCAGCCCGTGGGGGACTAGCGGACACAATGAGCAGTTCTTC
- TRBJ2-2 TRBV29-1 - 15 CSVEGGDGNTGELFF TGCAGCGTTGAAGGCGGGGATGGGAACACCGGGGAGCTGTTTTTT
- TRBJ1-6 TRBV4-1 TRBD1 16 CASSPGQGQYNSPLHF TGCGCCAGCAGCCCGGGACAGGGGCAGTATAATTCACCCCTCCACTTT
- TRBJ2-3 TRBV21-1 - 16 CASSKARRRGTDTQYF TGTGCCAGCAGCAAAGCAAGGAGGAGAGGCACAGATACGCAGTATTTT
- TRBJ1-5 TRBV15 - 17 CATSRDRFTGGNQPQHF TGTGCCACCAGCAGAGATCGTTTTACGGGGGGCAATCAGCCCCAGCATTTT
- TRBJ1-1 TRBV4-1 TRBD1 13 CASSQAPQGAAFF TGCGCCAGCAGCCAGGCTCCGCAGGGGGCGGCTTTCTTT
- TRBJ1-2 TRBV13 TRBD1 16 CASSLEDRGRDYGYTF TGTGCCAGCAGCTTAGAGGACAGGGGGCGCGACTATGGCTACACCTTC
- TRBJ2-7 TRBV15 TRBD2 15 CATSRVGGAGYEQYF TGTGCCACCAGCAGAGTCGGGGGGGCGGGGTACGAGCAGTACTTC
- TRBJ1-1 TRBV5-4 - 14 CASSSTRVNTEAFF TGTGCCAGCAGCTCCACCAGGGTAAACACTGAAGCTTTCTTT
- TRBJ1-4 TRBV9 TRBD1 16 CASSSQAGGLYEKLFF TGTGCCAGCAGCTCTCAAGCAGGGGGTCTTTATGAAAAACTGTTTTTT
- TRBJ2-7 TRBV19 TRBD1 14 CASSYGTGVYEQYF TGTGCCAGTAGCTACGGGACAGGGGTCTACGAGCAGTACTTC
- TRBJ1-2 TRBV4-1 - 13 CASSQGAGWGYTF TGCGCCAGCAGCCAAGGAGCAGGCTGGGGCTACACCTTC
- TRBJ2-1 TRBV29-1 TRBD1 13 CSARDSDYNEQFF TGCAGCGCCCGGGACAGCGACTACAATGAGCAGTTCTTC
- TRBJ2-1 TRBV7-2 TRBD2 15 CASRRGGSSYNEQFF TGTGCCAGCAGGCGCGGGGGGAGCTCCTACAATGAGCAGTTCTTC
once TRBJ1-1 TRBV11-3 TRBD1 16 CASVQGAAEMNTEAFF TGTGCCAGCGTACAGGGGGCTGCCGAAATGAACACTGAAGCTTTCTTT
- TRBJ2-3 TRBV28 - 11 CASSDTDTQYF TGTGCCAGCAGCGACACAGATACGCAGTATTTT
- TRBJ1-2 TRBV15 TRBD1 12 CATSDRDYGYTF TGTGCCACCAGCGACAGGGACTATGGCTACACCTTC
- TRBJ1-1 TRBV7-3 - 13 CASSLNRGHEAFF TGTGCCAGCAGCTTAAATCGGGGGCACGAAGCTTTCTTT